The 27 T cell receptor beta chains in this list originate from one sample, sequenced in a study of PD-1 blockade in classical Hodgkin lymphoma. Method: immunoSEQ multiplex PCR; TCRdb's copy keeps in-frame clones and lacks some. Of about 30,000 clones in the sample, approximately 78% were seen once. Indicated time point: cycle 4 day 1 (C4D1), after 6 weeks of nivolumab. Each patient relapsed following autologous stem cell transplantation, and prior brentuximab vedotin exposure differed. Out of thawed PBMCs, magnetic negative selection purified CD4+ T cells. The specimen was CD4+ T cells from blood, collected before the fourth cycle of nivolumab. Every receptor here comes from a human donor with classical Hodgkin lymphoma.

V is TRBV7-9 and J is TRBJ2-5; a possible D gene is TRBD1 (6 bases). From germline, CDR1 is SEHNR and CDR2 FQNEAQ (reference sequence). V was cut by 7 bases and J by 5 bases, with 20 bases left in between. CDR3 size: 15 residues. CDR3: CASTYYQGIGETQYF. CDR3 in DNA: TGTGCCAGCACCTACTACCAGGGGATTGGGGAGACCCAGTACTTC. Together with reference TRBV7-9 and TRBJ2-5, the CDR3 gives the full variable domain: DTGVSQNPRHKITKRGQNVTFRCDPISEHNRLYWYRQTLGQGPEFLTYFQNEAQLEKSRLLSDRFSAERPKGSFSTLEIQRTEQGDSAMYLCASTYYQGIGETQYFGPGTRLLVL.

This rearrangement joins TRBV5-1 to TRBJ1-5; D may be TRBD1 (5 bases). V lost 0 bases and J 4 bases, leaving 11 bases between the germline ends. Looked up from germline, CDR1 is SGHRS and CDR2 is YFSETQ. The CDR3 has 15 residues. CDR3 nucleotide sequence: TGCGCCAGCAGCTTGGAGGGGCAGGGTAATCAGCCCCAGCATTTT. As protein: CASSLEGQGNQPQHF.

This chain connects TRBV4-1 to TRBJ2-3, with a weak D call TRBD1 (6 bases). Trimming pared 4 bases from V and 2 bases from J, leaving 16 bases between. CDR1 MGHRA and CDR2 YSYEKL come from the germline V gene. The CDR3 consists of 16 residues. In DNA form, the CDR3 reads TGCGCCAGCAGCCCTCCGGCTACAGGGAACACAGATACGCAGTATTTT. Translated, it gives CASSPPATGNTDTQYF.

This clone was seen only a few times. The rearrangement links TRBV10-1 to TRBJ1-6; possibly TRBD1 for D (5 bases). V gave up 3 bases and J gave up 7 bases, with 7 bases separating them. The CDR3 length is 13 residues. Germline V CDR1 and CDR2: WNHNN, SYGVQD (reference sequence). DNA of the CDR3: TGCGCCAGCAGTGAACGACAGAATTCACCCCTCCACTTT. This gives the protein CASSERQNSPLHF.

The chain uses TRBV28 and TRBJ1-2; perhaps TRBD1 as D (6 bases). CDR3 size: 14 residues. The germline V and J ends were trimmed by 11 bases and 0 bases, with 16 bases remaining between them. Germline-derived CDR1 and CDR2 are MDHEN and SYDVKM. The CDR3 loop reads CAHGGHGSNYGYTF. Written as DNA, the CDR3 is TGTGCCCACGGGGGGCACGGCTCTAACTATGGCTACACCTTC.

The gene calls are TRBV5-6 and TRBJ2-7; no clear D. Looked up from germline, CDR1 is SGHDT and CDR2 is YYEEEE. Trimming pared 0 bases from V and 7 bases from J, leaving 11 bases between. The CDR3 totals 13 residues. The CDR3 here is CASSLVAVQEQYF. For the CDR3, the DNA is TGTGCCAGCAGCTTGGTTGCGGTTCAAGAGCAGTACTTC.

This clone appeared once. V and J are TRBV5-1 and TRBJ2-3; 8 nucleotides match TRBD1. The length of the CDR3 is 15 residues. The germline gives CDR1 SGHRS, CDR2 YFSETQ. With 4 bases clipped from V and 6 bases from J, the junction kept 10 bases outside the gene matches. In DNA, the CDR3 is TGCGCCAGCAGCGTTACAGGGGGTGAAGCGGATACGCAGTATTTT. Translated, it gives CASSVTGGEADTQYF.

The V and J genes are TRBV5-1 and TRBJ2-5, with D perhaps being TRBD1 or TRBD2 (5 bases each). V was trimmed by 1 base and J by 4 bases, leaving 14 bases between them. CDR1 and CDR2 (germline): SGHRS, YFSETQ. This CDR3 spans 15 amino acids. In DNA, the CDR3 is TGCGCCAGCAGCTTGAATAGGGGTGGAGGAGAGACCCAGTACTTC. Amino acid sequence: CASSLNRGGGETQYF.

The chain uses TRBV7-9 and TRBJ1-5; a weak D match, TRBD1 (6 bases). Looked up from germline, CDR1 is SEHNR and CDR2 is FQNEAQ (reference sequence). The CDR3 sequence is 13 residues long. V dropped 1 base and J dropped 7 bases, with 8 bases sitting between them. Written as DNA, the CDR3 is TGTGCCAGCAGCTTAGAGGGGGGCCAGCCCCAGCATTTT. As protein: CASSLEGGQPQHF.

The CDR3 DNA reads TGTGCCAGCAGCGAAGGACAGGGACATAATTCACCCCTCCACTTT. It translates to CASSEGQGHNSPLHF. The chain recombines TRBV25-1 with TRBJ1-6, with TRBD1 matching 8 bases. Unmatched junction bases numbered 6, after V lost 6 bases and J lost 5 bases. The V gene's germline CDR1 is MGHDK and CDR2 SYGVNS. The CDR3 spans 15 residues.

CDR3 in DNA: TGTGCCAGCAGCTTGACAGTTGGCCGCACGAACACCGGGGAGCTGTTTTTT. Protein: CASSLTVGRTNTGELFF. The rearrangement joins TRBV5-6 to TRBJ2-2; D not resolved. This CDR3 has 17 residues. Trimming took 1 base from V and 0 from J, leaving 13 bases between them. CDR1 and CDR2 from the germline V gene are SGHDT and YYEEEE.

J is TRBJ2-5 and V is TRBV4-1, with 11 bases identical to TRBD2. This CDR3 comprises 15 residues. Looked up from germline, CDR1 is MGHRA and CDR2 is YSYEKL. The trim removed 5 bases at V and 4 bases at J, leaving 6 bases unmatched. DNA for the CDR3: TGCGCCAGCAGCACCCCTAGCGGGGGGAGAGAGACCCAGTACTTC. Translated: CASSTPSGGRETQYF.

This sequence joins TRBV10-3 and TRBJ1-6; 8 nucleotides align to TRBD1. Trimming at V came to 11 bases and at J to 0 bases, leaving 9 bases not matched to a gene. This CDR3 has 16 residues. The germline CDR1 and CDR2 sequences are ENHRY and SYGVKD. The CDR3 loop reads CAVGVQGGSYNSPLHF. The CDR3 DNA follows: TGTGCCGTCGGAGTACAGGGGGGCTCCTATAATTCACCCCTCCACTTT.

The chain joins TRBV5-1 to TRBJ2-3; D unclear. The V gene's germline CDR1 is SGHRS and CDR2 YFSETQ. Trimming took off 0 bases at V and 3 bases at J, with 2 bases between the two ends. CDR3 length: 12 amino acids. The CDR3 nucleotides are TGCGCCAGCAGCTTGGTGACAGATACGCAGTATTTT. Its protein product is CASSLVTDTQYF.

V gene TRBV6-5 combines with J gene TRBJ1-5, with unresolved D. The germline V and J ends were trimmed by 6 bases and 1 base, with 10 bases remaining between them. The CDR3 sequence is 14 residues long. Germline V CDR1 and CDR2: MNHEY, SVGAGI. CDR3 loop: CASRSLRSNQPQHF. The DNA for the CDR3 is TGTGCCAGCAGGTCTTTAAGGAGCAATCAGCCCCAGCATTTT.

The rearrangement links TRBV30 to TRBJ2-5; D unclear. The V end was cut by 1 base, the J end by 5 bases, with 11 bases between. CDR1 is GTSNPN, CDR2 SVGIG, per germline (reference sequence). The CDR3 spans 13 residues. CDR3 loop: CAWSDGSRETQYF. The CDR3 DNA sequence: TGTGCCTGGAGTGACGGTTCCAGGGAGACCCAGTACTTC.

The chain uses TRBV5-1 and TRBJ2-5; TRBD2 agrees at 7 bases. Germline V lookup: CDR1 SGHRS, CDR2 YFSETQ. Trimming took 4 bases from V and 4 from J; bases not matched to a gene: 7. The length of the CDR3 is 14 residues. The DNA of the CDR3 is TGCGCCAGCAGCGAAACTAGCGCTAGAGAGACCCAGTACTTC. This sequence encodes CASSETSARETQYF. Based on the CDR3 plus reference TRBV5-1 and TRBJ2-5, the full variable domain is KAGVTQTPRYLIKTRGQQVTLSCSPISGHRSVSWYQQTPGQGLQFLFEYFSETQRNKGNFPGRFSGRQFSNSRSEMNVSTLELGDSALYLCASSETSARETQYFGPGTRLLVL.

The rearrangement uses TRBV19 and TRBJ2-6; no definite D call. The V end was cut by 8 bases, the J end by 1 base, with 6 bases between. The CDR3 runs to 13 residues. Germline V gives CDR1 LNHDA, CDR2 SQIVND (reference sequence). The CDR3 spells CASDLSGANVLTF. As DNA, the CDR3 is TGTGCCAGTGATCTTTCTGGGGCCAACGTCCTGACTTTC.

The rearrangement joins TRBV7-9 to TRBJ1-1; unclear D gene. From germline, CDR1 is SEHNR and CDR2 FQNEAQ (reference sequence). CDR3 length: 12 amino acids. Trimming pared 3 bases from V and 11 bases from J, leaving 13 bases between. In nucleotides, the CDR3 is TGTGCCAGCAGCTTCTCTGGGGTCCAGGCTTTCTTT. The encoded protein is CASSFSGVQAFF. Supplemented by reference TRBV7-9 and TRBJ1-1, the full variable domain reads DTGVSQNPRHKITKRGQNVTFRCDPISEHNRLYWYRQTLGQGPEFLTYFQNEAQLEKSRLLSDRFSAERPKGSFSTLEIQRTEQGDSAMYLCASSFSGVQAFFGQGTRLTVV.

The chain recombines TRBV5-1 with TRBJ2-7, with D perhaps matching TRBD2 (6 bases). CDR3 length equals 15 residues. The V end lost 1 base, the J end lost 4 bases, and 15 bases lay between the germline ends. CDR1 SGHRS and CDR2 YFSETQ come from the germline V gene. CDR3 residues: CASSLLREAGYEQYF. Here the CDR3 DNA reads TGCGCCAGCAGCTTGCTCAGGGAGGCGGGATACGAGCAGTACTTC.

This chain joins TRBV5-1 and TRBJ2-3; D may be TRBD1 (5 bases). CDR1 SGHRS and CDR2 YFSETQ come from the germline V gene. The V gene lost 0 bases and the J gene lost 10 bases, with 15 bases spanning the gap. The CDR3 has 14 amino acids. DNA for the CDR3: TGCGCCAGCAGCTTGGATCCAGGGAATGGGGCGCAGTATTTT. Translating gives CASSLDPGNGAQYF.

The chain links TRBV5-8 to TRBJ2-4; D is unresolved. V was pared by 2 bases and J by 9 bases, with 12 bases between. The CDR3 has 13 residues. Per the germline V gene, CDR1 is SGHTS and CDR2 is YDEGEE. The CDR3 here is CASSFPDGGIQYF. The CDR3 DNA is TGTGCCAGCAGCTTCCCGGACGGCGGCATTCAGTACTTC.

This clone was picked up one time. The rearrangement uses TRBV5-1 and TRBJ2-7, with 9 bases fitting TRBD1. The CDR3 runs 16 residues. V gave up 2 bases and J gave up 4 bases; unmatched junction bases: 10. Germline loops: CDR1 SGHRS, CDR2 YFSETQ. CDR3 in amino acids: CASSFTGTGKGYEQYF. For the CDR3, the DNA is TGCGCCAGCAGCTTCACAGGGACAGGGAAGGGTTACGAGCAGTACTTC.

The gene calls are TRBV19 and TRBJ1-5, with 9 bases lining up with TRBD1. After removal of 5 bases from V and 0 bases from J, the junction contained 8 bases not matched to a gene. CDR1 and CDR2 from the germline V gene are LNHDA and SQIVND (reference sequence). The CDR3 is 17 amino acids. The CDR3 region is CASSSSGTGISNQPQHF. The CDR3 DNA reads TGTGCCAGTAGTTCTTCCGGGACAGGGATTAGCAATCAGCCCCAGCATTTT.

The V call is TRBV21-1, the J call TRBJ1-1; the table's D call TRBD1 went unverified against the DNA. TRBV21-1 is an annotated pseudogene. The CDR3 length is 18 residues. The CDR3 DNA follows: TGTGCCAGCATCAACCCCGACAGGGGGCGGGCGATGAACACTGAAGCTTTCTTT. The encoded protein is CASINPDRGRAMNTEAFF.

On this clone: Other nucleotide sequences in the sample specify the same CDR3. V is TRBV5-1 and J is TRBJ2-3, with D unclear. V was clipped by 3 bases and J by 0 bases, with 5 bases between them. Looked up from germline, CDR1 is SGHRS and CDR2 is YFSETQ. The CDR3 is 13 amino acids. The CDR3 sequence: CASSSTSTDTQYF. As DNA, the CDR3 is TGCGCCAGCAGCTCTACTAGCACAGATACGCAGTATTTT.

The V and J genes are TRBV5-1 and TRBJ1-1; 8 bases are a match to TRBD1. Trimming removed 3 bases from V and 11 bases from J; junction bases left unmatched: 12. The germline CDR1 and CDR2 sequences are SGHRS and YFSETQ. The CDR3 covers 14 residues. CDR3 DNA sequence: TGCGCCAGCAGCTCCACGACAGGGGCCGGGAATGCTTTCTTT. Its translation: CASSSTTGAGNAFF.